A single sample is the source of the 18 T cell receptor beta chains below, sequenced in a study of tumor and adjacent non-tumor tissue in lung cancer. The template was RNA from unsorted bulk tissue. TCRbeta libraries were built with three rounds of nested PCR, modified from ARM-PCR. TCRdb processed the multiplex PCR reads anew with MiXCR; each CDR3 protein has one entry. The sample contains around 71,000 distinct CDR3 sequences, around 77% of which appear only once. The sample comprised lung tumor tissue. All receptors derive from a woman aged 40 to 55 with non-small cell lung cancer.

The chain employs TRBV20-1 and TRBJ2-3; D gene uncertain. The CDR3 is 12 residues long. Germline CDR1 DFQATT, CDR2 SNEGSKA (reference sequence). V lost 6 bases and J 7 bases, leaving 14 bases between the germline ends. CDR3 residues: CSARLDRHTQYF. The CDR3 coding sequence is TGCAGTGCCCGGTTAGATAGACATACGCAGTATTTT.

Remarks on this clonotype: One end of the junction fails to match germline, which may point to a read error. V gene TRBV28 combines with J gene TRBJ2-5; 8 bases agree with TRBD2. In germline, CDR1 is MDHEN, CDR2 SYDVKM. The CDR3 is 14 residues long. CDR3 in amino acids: CASSPPRERETHYF. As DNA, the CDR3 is TGTGCCAGTAGTCCCCCAAGGGAGCGGGAGACCCACTACTTC.

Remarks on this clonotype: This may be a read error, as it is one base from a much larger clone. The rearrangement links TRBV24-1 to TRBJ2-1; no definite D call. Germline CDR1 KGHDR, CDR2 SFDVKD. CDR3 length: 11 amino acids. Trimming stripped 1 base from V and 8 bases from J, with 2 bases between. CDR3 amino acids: CATSDFYEQFF. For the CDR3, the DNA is TGTGCCACCAGTGATTTCTATGAGCAGTTCTTC.

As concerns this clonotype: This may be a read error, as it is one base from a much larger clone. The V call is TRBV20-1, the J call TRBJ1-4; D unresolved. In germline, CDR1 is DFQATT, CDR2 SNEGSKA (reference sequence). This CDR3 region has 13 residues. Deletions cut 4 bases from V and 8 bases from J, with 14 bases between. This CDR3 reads CSATPGREEKLFF. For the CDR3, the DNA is TGCAGTGCTACCCCGGGCAGAGAAGAAAAACTGTTTTTT.

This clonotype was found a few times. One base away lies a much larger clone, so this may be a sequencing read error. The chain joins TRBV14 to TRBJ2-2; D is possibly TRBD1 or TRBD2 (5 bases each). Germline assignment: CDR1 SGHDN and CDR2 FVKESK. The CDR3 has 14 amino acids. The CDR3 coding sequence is TGTGCCAGCAGCCAAGCTTTGGACACCGGGAAGCTGTTTTTT. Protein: CASSQALDTGKLFF.

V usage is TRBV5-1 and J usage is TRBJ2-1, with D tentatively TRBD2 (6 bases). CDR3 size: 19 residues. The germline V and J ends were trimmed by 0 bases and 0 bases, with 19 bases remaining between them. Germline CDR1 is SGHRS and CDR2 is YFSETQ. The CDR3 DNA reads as TGCGCCAGCAGCTTGGTGGCCAGGCGTCCCGGGAGCTCCTACAATGAGCAGTTCTTC. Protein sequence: CASSLVARRPGSSYNEQFF.

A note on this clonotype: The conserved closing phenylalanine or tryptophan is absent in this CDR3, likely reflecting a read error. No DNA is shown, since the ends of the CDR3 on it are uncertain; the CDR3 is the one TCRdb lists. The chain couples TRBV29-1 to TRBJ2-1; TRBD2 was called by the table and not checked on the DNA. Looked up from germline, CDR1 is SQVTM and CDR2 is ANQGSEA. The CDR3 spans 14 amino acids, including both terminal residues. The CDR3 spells CSMTSGFSYNERFS.

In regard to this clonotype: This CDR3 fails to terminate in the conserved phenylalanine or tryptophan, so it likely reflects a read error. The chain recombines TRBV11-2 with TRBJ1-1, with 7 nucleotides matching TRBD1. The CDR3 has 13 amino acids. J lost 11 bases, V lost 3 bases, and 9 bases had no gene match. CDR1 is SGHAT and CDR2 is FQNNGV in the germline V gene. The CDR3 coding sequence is TGTGCCAGCAGCTTTCGTGAGGGGGCGTGGGCTTTCTCT. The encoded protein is CASSFREGAWAFS.

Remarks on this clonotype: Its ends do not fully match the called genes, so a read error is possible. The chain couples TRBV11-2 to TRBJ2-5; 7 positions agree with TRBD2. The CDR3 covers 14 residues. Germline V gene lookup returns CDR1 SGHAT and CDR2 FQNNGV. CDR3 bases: TGTGACAGCAGCCCCTCTAGCGGCCAAGAGACCCGGTACTTC. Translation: CDSSPSSGQETRYF.

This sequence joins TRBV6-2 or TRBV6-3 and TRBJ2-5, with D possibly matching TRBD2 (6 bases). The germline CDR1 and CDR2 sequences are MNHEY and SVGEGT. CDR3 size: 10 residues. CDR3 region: CTIGRETQYF. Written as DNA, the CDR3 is TGTACCATCGGGAGAGAGACCCAGTACTTC.

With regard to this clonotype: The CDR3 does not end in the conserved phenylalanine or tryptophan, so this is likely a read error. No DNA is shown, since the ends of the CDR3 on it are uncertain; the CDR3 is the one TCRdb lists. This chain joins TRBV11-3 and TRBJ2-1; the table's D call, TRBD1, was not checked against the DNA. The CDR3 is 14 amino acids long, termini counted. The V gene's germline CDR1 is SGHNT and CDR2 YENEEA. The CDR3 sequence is CASSPGQGGNELFI.

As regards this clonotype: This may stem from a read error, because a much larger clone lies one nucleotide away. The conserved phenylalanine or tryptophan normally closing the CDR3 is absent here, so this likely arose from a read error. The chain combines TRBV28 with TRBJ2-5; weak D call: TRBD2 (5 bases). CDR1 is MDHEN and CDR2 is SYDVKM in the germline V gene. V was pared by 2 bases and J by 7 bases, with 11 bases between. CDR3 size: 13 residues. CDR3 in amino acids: CASSLTGKVTQYS. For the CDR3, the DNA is TGTGCCAGCAGTTTAACGGGGAAGGTGACCCAGTACTCC.

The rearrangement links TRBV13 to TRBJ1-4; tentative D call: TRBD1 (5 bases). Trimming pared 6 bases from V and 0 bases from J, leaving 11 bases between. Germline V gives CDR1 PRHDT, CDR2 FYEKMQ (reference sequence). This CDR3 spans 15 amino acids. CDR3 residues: CASRSGPSTNEKLFF. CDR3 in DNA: TGTGCCAGCAGGTCGGGACCGTCAACTAATGAAAAACTGTTTTTT.

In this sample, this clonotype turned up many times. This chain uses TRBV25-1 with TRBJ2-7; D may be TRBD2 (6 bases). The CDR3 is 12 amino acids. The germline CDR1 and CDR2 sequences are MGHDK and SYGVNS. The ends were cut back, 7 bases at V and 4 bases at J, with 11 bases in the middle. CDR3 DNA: TGTGCCAGCAAGACGGAGGGATACGAGCAGTACTTC. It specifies CASKTEGYEQYF.

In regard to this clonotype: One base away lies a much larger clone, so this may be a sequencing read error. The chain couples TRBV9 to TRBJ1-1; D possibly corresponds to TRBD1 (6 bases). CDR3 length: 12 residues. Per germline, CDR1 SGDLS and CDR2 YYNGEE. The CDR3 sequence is CASSPGGLEAVF. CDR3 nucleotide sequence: TGTGCCAGCAGCCCCGGGGGCCTCGAAGCTGTCTTT.

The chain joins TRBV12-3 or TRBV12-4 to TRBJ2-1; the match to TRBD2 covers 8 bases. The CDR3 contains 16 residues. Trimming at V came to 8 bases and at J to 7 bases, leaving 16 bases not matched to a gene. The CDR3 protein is CASAKAGTSNSNEQFF. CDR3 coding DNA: TGTGCCAGCGCTAAAGCCGGGACTAGTAACAGTAATGAGCAGTTCTTC.

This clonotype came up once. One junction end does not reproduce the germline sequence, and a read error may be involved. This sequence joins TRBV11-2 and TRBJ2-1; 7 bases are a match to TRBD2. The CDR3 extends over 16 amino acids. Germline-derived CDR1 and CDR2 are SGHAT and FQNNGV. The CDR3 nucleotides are TGTGCCAACAGCTTCGACCGACTAGCCCTTGGTAATGAGCAGTTCTTC. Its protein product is CANSFDRLALGNEQFF.

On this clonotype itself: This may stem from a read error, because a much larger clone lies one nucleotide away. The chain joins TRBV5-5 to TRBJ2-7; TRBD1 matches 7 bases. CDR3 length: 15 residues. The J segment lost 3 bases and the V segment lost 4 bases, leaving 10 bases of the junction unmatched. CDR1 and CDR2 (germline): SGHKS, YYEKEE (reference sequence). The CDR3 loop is CASSPSPGQIYEQYF. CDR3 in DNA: TGTGCCAGCAGCCCATCTCCGGGACAGATCTACGAGCAGTACTTC.